This T cell receptor (beta chain) appears in the sequencing data of a study of response to subunit inactivated influenza vaccine (dated by TCRdb to the late 2010s). Context from the whole study: Deep quantitative T cell receptor repertoire profiling was used in the study to track responses to a trivalent subunit inactivated influenza vaccine.

Comments on this clonotype: Its antigen is still unknown. Nothing much larger sits one base from this clone, and base qualities are not available.

Cut back by 4 bases and 5 bases, the V and J ends lie 15 bases apart. Measured from the cysteine to the phenylalanine, the CDR3 is 14 residues long. Of all the DNA, just the CDR3 is kept, 42 bases in frame from base 1. CDR1 and CDR2 (LNHNV, YYDKDF) derive from the germline V gene (reference sequence). Findings and caveats that apply to the study as a whole: The authors suggested that each seasonal influenza vaccination may recruit only a limited number of new T cells.

Receptor libraries were prepared by RT-PCR. Data came from an Illumina HiSeq 2500. TCRdb reran the public reads through fastp at Q25 and MiXCR, keeping productive beta chains. Entries are consolidated by CDR3 protein sequence, retaining the most common genes and DNA. The sample table holds more than 400,000 distinct CDR3 sequences, of which approximately 7.8% were seen once. The ten largest clones take up roughly 14% of the sample. The source material was PBMCs from blood, sampled approximately 25 months after vaccination. In this chain, TRBV15 is recombined with TRBJ2-7, and the D gene may be TRBD1, 6 bases matching. This receptor was identified in a man aged 50 to 75 who received an inactivated influenza vaccine. Donor details come from another sample of the same person, matched by shared clones. The nucleotide sequence is given as TGTGCCACCAGCAACGTACGCAGGGGCAACGAGCAGTACTTC. Its translation reads: CATSNVRRGNEQYF.